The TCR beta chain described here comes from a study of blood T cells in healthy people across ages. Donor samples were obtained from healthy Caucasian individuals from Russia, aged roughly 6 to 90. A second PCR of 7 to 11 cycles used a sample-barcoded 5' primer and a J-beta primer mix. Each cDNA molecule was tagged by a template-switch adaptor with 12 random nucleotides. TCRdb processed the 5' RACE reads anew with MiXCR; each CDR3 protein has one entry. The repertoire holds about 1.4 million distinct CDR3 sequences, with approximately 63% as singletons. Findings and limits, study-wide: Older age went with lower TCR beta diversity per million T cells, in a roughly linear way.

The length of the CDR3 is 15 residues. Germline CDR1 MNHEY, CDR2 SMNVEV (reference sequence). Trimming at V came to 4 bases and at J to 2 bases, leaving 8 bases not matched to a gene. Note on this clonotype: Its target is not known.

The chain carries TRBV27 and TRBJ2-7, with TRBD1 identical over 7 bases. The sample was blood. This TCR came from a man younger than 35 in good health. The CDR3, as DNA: TGTGCCAGCAGTTCTTTTTCGGGACAGACCTACGAGCAGTACTTC. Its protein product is CASSSFSGQTYEQYF.